Presented here are 9 T cell receptor beta chains from one specimen sequenced in a study of T cells in Graves' hyperthyroidism and ophthalmopathy (dated by TCRdb to the late 2010s). Library preparation employed multiplex PCR. TCRdb shows the sequencer as Illumina HiSeq 2000. The TCR beta CDR3 regions were amplified from the RNA transcripts. For the first round of RT-PCR on the TCR CDR3, the HTBI primer set was used together with the Qiagen OneStep RT-PCR kit. TCRdb reran the public reads through fastp at Q25 and MiXCR, keeping productive beta chains. When rows share a CDR3 protein, they turn into one entry using the most common DNA and genes. For this sample there are around 250,000 distinct CDR3 sequences; more than 20% appear just once. The ten largest clones represent around 32% of the sample. Sequencing was carried out using blood. All receptors derive from a woman between 40 and 55 years old with Graves' ophthalmopathy.

This clonotype was found many times. The rearrangement links TRBV6-1 to TRBJ1-1; no clear D gene. This CDR3 contains 15 residues. Trimming stripped 1 base from V and 5 bases from J, with 14 bases between. CDR1 is MNHNS and CDR2 is SASEGT in the germline V gene. DNA for the CDR3: TGTGCCAGCAGTGAAGGGAGTAGTGGCAGAACTGAAGCTTTCTTT. Protein: CASSEGSSGRTEAFF.

This clonotype was observed at least ten times. This rearrangement joins TRBV7-8 to TRBJ1-2, with TRBD1 matching over 9 bases. The CDR3 has 14 amino acids. Germline CDR1 is SGHVS and CDR2 is FQNEAQ. The junction had 4 bases not matched to a gene; V was cut back by 4 bases and J by 4 bases. CDR3 in DNA: TGTGCCAGCAGCTCACGACAGGGGGGCTATGGCTACACCTTC. Its protein product is CASSSRQGGYGYTF.

This clonotype was picked up many times. The V and J genes are TRBV28 and TRBJ2-3; the match to TRBD2 covers 12 bases. The CDR3 loop spans 15 amino acids. V lost 5 bases to trimming and J lost 5 bases; unmatched junction nucleotides: 5. In germline, CDR1 is MDHEN, CDR2 SYDVKM. The CDR3, as DNA: TGTGCCAGCAGTCTCCTAGCGGGAGGGGAAGATACGCAGTATTTT. Translated: CASSLLAGGEDTQYF.

The V call is TRBV12-3 or TRBV12-4, the J call TRBJ1-1, with TRBD1 as a possible D gene (6 bases). Trimming took off 0 bases at V and 8 bases at J, with 10 bases between the two ends. The CDR3 totals 13 residues. CDR3: CASSLAGQIEAFF. CDR3 coding DNA: TGTGCCAGCAGTTTAGCAGGACAGATAGAAGCTTTCTTT.

This clonotype was seen many times. The rearrangement links TRBV28 to TRBJ1-2; 7 nucleotides match TRBD1. This CDR3 region has 14 residues. Losses at the gene ends were 6 bases for V and 7 bases for J; bases not matched to a gene: 11. The germline gives CDR1 MDHEN, CDR2 SYDVKM. The CDR3 DNA sequence: TGTGCCAGCAGCCCCAGGACAGGTTATGTTGGCTACACCTTC. This encodes CASSPRTGYVGYTF.

This clonotype was recorded a few times. The J gene is TRBJ1-3, the V gene TRBV18, with unresolved D. Per germline, CDR1 KGHSH and CDR2 LQKENI. The CDR3 has 14 residues. V lost 1 base to trimming and J lost 0 bases, with 4 bases between them. The CDR3 nucleotides read TGTGCCAGCTCACCACAGGACTCTGGAAACACCATATATTTT. The encoded protein is CASSPQDSGNTIYF.

The chain carries TRBV7-3 and TRBJ2-7; D remains unclear. This CDR3 has 14 residues. CDR1 is SGHTA, CDR2 FQGTGA, per germline. V dropped 2 bases and J dropped 6 bases, with 14 bases sitting between them. In DNA form, the CDR3 reads TGTGCCAGCAGCTTACTTCCTAAAAGTGGCGAGCAGTACTTC. This translates into CASSLLPKSGEQYF.

This clonotype was detected once. This chain connects TRBV6-5 to TRBJ2-7; perhaps TRBD1 as D (6 bases). CDR1 and CDR2 (germline): MNHEY, SVGAGI. The CDR3 spans 15 residues. V lost 2 bases and J lost 4, with 15 bases in between. CDR3 in amino acids: CASSYPHLGQYEQYF. For the CDR3, the DNA is TGTGCCAGCAGTTACCCCCACCTTGGACAGTACGAGCAGTACTTC.

This clonotype has ten or more counts. V usage is TRBV3-1 and J usage is TRBJ1-1; possibly TRBD1 for D (5 bases). V lost 1 base to trimming and J lost 5 bases, with 14 bases between them. CDR3 length: 15 amino acids. CDR1 is LGHDT, CDR2 YNNKEL, per germline (reference sequence). Here the CDR3 DNA reads TGTGCCAGCAGCCAAGTTAGGGGAGGTTGGACTGAAGCTTTCTTT. Residues: CASSQVRGGWTEAFF.